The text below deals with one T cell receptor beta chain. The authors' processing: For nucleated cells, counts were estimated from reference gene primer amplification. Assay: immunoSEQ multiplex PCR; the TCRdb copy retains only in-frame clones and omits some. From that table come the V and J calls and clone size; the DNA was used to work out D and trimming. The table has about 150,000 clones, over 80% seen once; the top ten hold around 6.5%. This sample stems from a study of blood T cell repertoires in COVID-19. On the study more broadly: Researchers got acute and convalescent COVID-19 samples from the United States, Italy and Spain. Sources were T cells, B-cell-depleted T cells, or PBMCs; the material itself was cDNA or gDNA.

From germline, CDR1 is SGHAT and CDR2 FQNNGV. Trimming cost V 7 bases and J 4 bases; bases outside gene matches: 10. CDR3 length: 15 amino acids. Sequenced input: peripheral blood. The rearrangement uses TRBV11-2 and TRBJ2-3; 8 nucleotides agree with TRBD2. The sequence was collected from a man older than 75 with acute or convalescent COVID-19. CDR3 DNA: TGTGCCAGCACCCAAAACGGGAGGGCCCCAGATACGCAGTATTTT. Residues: CASTQNGRAPDTQYF.